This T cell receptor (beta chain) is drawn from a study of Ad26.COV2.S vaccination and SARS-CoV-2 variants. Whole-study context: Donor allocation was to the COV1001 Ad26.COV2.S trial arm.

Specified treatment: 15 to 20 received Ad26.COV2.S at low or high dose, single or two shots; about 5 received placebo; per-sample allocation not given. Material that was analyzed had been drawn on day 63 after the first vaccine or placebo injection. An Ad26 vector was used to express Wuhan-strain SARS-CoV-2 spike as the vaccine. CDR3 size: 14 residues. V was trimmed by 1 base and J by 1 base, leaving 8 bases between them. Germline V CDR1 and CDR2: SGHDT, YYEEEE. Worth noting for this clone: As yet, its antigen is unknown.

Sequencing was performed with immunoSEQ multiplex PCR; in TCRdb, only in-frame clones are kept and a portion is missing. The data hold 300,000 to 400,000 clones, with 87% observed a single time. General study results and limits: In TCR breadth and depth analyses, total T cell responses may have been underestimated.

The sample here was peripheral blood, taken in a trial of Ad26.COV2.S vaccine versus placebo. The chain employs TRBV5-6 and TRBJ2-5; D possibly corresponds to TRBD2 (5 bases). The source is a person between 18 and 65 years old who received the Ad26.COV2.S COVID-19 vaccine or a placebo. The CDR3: CASSLSGFQETQYF. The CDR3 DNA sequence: TGTGCCAGCAGCTTGTCGGGGTTCCAAGAGACCCAGTACTTC.